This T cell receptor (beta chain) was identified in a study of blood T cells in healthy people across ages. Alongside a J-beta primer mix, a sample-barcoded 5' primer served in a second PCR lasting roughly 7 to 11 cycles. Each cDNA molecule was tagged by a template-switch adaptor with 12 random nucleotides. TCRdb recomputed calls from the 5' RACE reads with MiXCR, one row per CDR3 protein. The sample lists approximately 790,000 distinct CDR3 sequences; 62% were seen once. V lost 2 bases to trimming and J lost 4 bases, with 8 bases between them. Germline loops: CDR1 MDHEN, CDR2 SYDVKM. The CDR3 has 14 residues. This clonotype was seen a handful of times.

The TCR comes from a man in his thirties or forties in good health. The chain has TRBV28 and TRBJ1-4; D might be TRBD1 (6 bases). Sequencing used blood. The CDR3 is CASSLGQLNEKLFF. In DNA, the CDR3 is TGTGCCAGCAGTTTAGGACAGCTTAATGAAAAACTGTTTTTT. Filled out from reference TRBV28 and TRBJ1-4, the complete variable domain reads DVKVTQSSRYLVKRTGEKVFLECVQDMDHENMFWYRQDPGLGLRLIYFSYDVKMKEKGDIPEGYSVSREKKERFSLILESASTNQTSMYLCASSLGQLNEKLFFGSGTQLSVL.